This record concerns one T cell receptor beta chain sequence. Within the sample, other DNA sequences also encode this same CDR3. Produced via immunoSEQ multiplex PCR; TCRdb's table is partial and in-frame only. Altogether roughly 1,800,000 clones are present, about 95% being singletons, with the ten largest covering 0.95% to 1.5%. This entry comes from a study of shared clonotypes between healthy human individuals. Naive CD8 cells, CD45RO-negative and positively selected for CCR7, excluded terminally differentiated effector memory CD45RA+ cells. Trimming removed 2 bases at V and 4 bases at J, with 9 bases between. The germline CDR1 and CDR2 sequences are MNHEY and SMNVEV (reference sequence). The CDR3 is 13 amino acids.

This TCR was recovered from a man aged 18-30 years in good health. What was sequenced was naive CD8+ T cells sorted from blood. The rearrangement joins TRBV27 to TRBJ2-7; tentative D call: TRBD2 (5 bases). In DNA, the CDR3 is TGTGCCAGCAGTTTACGGGGTACTTACGAGCAGTACTTC. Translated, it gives CASSLRGTYEQYF.